This TCR beta chain was identified during a study of human versus mouse CDR3 diversity and MHC coevolution. Study outcomes and limitations: In humans, T-cell selection involved more than 5 MHC II alleles.

Sequencing used immunoSEQ multiplex PCR; TCRdb keeps in-frame clones, though not all of them. This sample has tens of thousands of clones, with over 90% found just once. V trimming: 5 bases; J trimming: 9 bases; junction bases outside the gene matches: 10. This CDR3 has 14 residues. Germline CDR1 reads LGHNT; CDR2 reads FRNRAP. In regard to this clone: Its antigen is as yet unknown.

The chain has TRBV12-5 and TRBJ2-1; 7 bases are shared with TRBD1. The source of this sequence is a person between 60 and 70 years old in good health. Sequenced input: naive CD4+ T cells from blood. The subset here: CD45RO-negative CD62L-positive naive CD4 T cells. The CDR3 DNA sequence: TGTGCTAGTGGTCCAGACAGGGATAGGGGTGAGCAGTTCTTC. It yields the protein CASGPDRDRGEQFF. Drawing the rest from reference TRBV12-5 and TRBJ2-1, the complete variable domain is DARVTQTPRHKVTEMGQEVTMRCQPILGHNTVFWYRQTMMQGLELLAYFRNRAPLDDSGMPKDRFSAEMPDATLATLKIQPSEPRDSAVYFCASGPDRDRGEQFFGPGTRLTVL.